The 3 T cell receptor beta chains listed next were all sequenced from one sample in a study of blood T cell repertoires in COVID-19. TCRdb keeps only in-frame clones here, not all; method: immunoSEQ multiplex PCR. The data contain approximately 400,000 clones, 88% of them singletons. Input material: peripheral blood. Receptor source: a woman in her fifties or sixties with COVID-19, enrolled during active disease.

The V and J genes are TRBV2 and TRBJ1-1; TRBD1 is a possible D gene (5 bases). V was cut by 9 bases and J by 7 bases, with 18 bases left in between. Germline CDR1 reads SNHLY; CDR2 reads FYNNEI. There are 13 residues in the CDR3. DNA for the CDR3: TGTGCCAGTGCGTCAAGGAGGGGAGATGAAGCTTTCTTT. Translating gives CASASRRGDEAFF.

The rearrangement links TRBV5-1 to TRBJ1-4; 10 bases agree with TRBD1. J was trimmed by 8 bases and V by 1 base; bases with no gene match: 8. The CDR3 consists of 16 residues. Germline V lookup: CDR1 SGHRS, CDR2 YFSETQ. Here the CDR3 reads CASSLMTGGEREKLFF. The CDR3 DNA follows: TGCGCCAGCAGCTTGATGACAGGGGGCGAACGGGAAAAACTGTTTTTT.

In regard to this clone: This may be a read error, as it is one base from a much larger clone. This chain connects TRBV28 to TRBJ1-1; D unresolved. CDR1 MDHEN and CDR2 SYDVKM come from the germline V gene. The CDR3 runs to 13 residues. Trimming removed 5 bases at V and 1 base at J, with 8 bases between. CDR3 protein: CASSPRKNTEAFF. The CDR3 DNA sequence: TGTGCCAGCAGTCCCAGGAAGAACACTGAAGCTTTCTTT.